The 25 T cell receptor beta chains presented below share a single source sample, sequenced in a study of blood T cell repertoires in COVID-19. Produced via immunoSEQ multiplex PCR; TCRdb's table is partial and in-frame only. The sample records roughly 69,000 clones, nearly 90% being singletons. The sequenced material came from peripheral blood. These receptors originate from a man aged 45-65 years with acute or convalescent COVID-19.

The chain couples TRBV5-1 to TRBJ2-3, with 9 nucleotides matching TRBD1. Trimming took 4 bases from V and 4 from J; bases not matched to a gene: 10. Germline CDR1 SGHRS, CDR2 YFSETQ. This CDR3 is 16 amino acids long. CDR3 coding DNA: TGCGCCAGCAGCAAGGTTGGGACAGGGACATCAGATACGCAGTATTTT. This gives the protein CASSKVGTGTSDTQYF.

J is TRBJ2-3 and V is TRBV7-8; 10 nucleotides line up with TRBD2. This CDR3 comprises 15 residues. With 6 bases clipped from V and 5 bases from J, the junction kept 8 bases outside the gene matches. Germline CDR1 and CDR2: SGHVS and FQNEAQ. In nucleotides, the CDR3 is TGTGCCAGCAGATCTAGCGGGAGCGGTGGAGATACGCAGTATTTT. Translated: CASRSSGSGGDTQYF.

The chain is built from TRBV7-2 and TRBJ2-7; 11 nucleotides match TRBD1. The CDR3 extends over 14 amino acids. V was pared by 5 bases and J by 9 bases, with 9 bases of the junction left unmatched. Germline V gives CDR1 SGHTA, CDR2 FQGNSA. The chain's CDR3 is CASSPGTGGLRQYF. CDR3 DNA sequence: TGTGCCAGCAGCCCCGGGACAGGGGGATTGAGGCAGTACTTC. Based on the CDR3 plus reference TRBV7-2 and TRBJ2-7, the full variable domain is GAGVSQSPSNKVTEKGKDVELRCDPISGHTALYWYRQSLGQGLEFLIYFQGNSAPDKSGLPSDRFSAERTGGSVSTLTIQRTQQEDSAVYLCASSPGTGGLRQYFGPGTRLTVT.

The chain links TRBV5-1 to TRBJ1-2, with no clear D. The CDR3 totals 15 residues. Germline lookup yields CDR1 SGHRS and CDR2 YFSETQ. The germline V and J ends were trimmed by 0 bases and 3 bases, with 12 bases remaining between them. CDR3 residues: CASSLVADWDYGYTF. The CDR3 DNA sequence: TGCGCCAGCAGCTTGGTGGCGGATTGGGACTATGGCTACACCTTC.

The sample holds one count of this clone. The J gene is TRBJ2-5, the V gene TRBV9; TRBD2 matches at 12 bases. Germline CDR1 reads SGDLS; CDR2 reads YYNGEE. V was clipped by 3 bases and J by 4 bases; unmatched bases: 4. This CDR3 spans 15 amino acids. CDR3: CASSGGLAGSETQYF. CDR3 in DNA: TGTGCCAGCAGCGGCGGACTAGCGGGATCAGAGACCCAGTACTTC.

The V and J genes are TRBV27 and TRBJ2-7; a weak D match, TRBD2 (7 bases). Germline values: CDR1 MNHEY, CDR2 SMNVEV (reference sequence). CDR3 length: 16 residues. The V and J ends lost 0 bases and 7 bases respectively, with 19 bases between them. Here the CDR3 DNA reads TGTGCCAGCAGTTTATCCCCAGCGGGACACCCGACGGAGCAGTACTTC. It codes for CASSLSPAGHPTEQYF.

This clone was observed a single time. The rearrangement uses TRBV5-6 and TRBJ1-4; D is perhaps TRBD1 (5 bases). The germline V and J ends were trimmed by 4 bases and 4 bases, with 11 bases remaining between them. The length of the CDR3 is 14 residues. In germline, CDR1 is SGHDT, CDR2 YYEEEE. The CDR3 nucleotides are TGTGCCAGCAGCAAGGGACTGAGTAATGAAAAACTGTTTTTT. It yields the protein CASSKGLSNEKLFF.

The chain recombines TRBV6-2 or TRBV6-3 with TRBJ1-5; no clear D gene. The CDR3 runs to 14 residues. Trimming pared 0 bases from V and 7 bases from J, leaving 10 bases between. Per the germline V gene, CDR1 is MNHEY and CDR2 is SVGEGT. The CDR3 coding sequence is TGTGCCAGCAGTTACTCGGGTGGGCCCCAGCCCCAGCATTTT. This codes for CASSYSGGPQPQHF.

The chain links TRBV11-2 to TRBJ2-7; 8 bases are a match to TRBD1. V lost 5 bases to trimming and J lost 0 bases; unmatched junction nucleotides: 6. This CDR3 is 15 amino acids long. Germline values: CDR1 SGHAT, CDR2 FQNNGV. The chain's CDR3 is CASSDDRGSSYEQYF. CDR3 DNA sequence: TGTGCCAGCAGCGACGACAGGGGAAGCTCCTACGAGCAGTACTTC.

The chain couples TRBV6-6 to TRBJ2-7; TRBD1 aligns across 7 bases. Trimming took 2 bases from V and 4 from J; bases not matched to a gene: 11. Germline assignment: CDR1 MNHNY and CDR2 SVGAGI (reference sequence). This CDR3 region has 16 residues. CDR3 in amino acids: CASSYQTDRALYEQYF. The CDR3 nucleotides read TGTGCCAGCAGTTACCAGACCGACAGGGCTCTTTACGAGCAGTACTTC.

The chain combines TRBV14 with TRBJ2-5; D is perhaps TRBD2 (6 bases). The CDR3 extends over 15 amino acids. Germline loops: CDR1 SGHDN, CDR2 FVKESK. Trimming stripped 4 bases from V and 1 base from J, with 13 bases between. Written as DNA, the CDR3 is TGTGCCAGCAGCCCGGTTGGCGGGACCCAAGAGACCCAGTACTTC. Protein: CASSPVGGTQETQYF.

This clone occurred once. The gene calls are TRBV5-4 and TRBJ2-3; D remains ambiguous. CDR3 length equals 14 residues. CDR1 and CDR2 (germline): SGHNT, YYREEE (reference sequence). V was cut by 4 bases and J by 0 bases, with 9 bases left in between. CDR3 in amino acids: CASSPIQSTDTQYF. The CDR3 DNA reads as TGTGCCAGCAGCCCAATCCAGAGCACAGATACGCAGTATTTT.

This clone occurred once. The V and J genes are TRBV10-3 and TRBJ2-7; 9 bases agree with TRBD1. The CDR3 sequence is 14 residues long. Germline V gene sequence: CDR1 ENHRY, CDR2 SYGVKD. V shed 5 bases, J shed 6 bases, and the junction held 8 bases outside the gene matches. CDR3 region: CAISNRGRGSEQYF. For the CDR3, the DNA is TGTGCCATCAGTAACAGGGGGCGCGGAAGCGAGCAGTACTTC.

V and J are TRBV19 and TRBJ1-3; no clear D gene. V was clipped by 7 bases and J by 1 base, with 11 bases between them. The CDR3 sequence is 14 residues long. The V gene's germline CDR1 is LNHDA and CDR2 SQIVND (reference sequence). CDR3 nucleotides: TGTGCCAGTACCACCTCAGGATCTGGAAACACCATATATTTT. Its translation: CASTTSGSGNTIYF.

This chain links TRBV11-2 with TRBJ2-7, with 7 bases that match TRBD1. The J segment lost 2 bases and the V segment lost 0 bases, leaving 7 bases of the junction unmatched. Germline CDR1 and CDR2: SGHAT and FQNNGV. The CDR3 is 16 residues long. CDR3 in DNA: TGTGCCAGCAGCTTAGATGACGACAGGGACGCCTACGAGCAGTACTTC. Residues: CASSLDDDRDAYEQYF.

The chain joins TRBV9 to TRBJ2-3; D is undetermined. Trimming shortened V by 4 bases and J by 0 bases, and 3 bases separated the two germline ends. This CDR3 has 12 amino acids. Germline CDR1 and CDR2: SGDLS and YYNGEE. CDR3: CASSPSTDTQYF. Here the CDR3 DNA reads TGTGCCAGCAGCCCAAGCACAGATACGCAGTATTTT.

The chain employs TRBV3-1 (or the pseudogene TRBV3-2) and TRBJ1-2, with TRBD1 matching 8 bases. Germline lookup yields CDR1 LGHDT and CDR2 YNNKEL (reference sequence). V dropped 5 bases and J dropped 8; count of bases not matched to a gene: 4. The CDR3 contains 12 residues. The CDR3 DNA sequence: TGTGCCAGCAGCGGACAGGGAGGGGGCTACACCTTC. This codes for CASSGQGGGYTF.

This chain links TRBV24-1 with TRBJ1-2; D not resolved. The CDR3 length is 11 residues. Trimming shortened V by 8 bases and J by 0 bases, and 3 bases separated the two germline ends. Per the germline V gene, CDR1 is KGHDR and CDR2 is SFDVKD. CDR3 protein: CATTANYGYTF. The CDR3 DNA follows: TGTGCCACCACGGCTAACTATGGCTACACCTTC.

This chain links TRBV19 with TRBJ2-3, with a weak D call TRBD2 (6 bases). The V gene's germline CDR1 is LNHDA and CDR2 SQIVND (reference sequence). The CDR3 consists of 15 residues. Trimming took off 3 bases at V and 1 base at J, with 11 bases between the two ends. CDR3 DNA: TGTGCCAGTAGTATGGGGCGGGGCCGCACAGATACGCAGTATTTT. This gives the protein CASSMGRGRTDTQYF.

The chain links TRBV4-2 to TRBJ2-7, with D possibly TRBD1 on 5 matching bases. V lost 1 base and J lost 6, with 16 bases in between. Per germline, CDR1 LGHNA and CDR2 YNFKEQ. The CDR3 loop spans 15 amino acids. The CDR3 is CASSQVDRPEGEQYF. The CDR3 bases are TGTGCCAGCAGCCAAGTAGACAGACCTGAAGGCGAGCAGTACTTC.

This sequence joins TRBV3-1 (or the pseudogene TRBV3-2) and TRBJ1-2; TRBD1 is a possible D gene (6 bases). The CDR3 is 16 amino acids. CDR1 LGHDT and CDR2 YNNKEL come from the germline V gene (reference sequence). V lost 2 bases and J 1 base, leaving 14 bases between the germline ends. The CDR3 here is CASSQQSQGFNYGYTF. The CDR3 DNA is TGTGCCAGCAGCCAACAATCCCAGGGGTTTAACTATGGCTACACCTTC.

The V gene is TRBV6-5, the J gene TRBJ2-6; tentatively, D is TRBD1 (6 bases). There are 16 residues in the CDR3. Per germline, CDR1 MNHEY and CDR2 SVGAGI. Trimming removed 0 bases at V and 0 bases at J, with 6 bases between. The CDR3 DNA sequence: TGTGCCAGCAGTTACTCAGGGGGCTCTGGGGCCAACGTCCTGACTTTC. This translates into CASSYSGGSGANVLTF.

This clone was seen only once. The rearrangement joins TRBV18 to TRBJ1-1; D might be TRBD1 (5 bases). Germline CDR1 KGHSH, CDR2 LQKENI. Trimming left V 1 base short and J 6 bases short, with 9 bases between. The CDR3 contains 13 residues. DNA for the CDR3: TGTGCCAGCTCACCACACGAAGGGGCTGAAGCTTTCTTT. Its protein is CASSPHEGAEAFF.

Concerning this clone: The same CDR3 is also encoded by other DNA sequences in this sample. This chain links TRBV6-6 with TRBJ2-3; D might be TRBD1 (5 bases). CDR3 length equals 14 residues. Trimming pared 2 bases from V and 0 bases from J, leaving 6 bases between. CDR1 is MNHNY, CDR2 SVGAGI, per germline (reference sequence). CDR3 region: CASSYTGSTDTQYF. DNA for the CDR3: TGTGCCAGCAGTTACACAGGAAGCACAGATACGCAGTATTTT.

The chain combines TRBV23-1 with TRBJ1-4; no reliable D call. TRBV23-1 is annotated as an ORF whose role is uncertain. V was trimmed by 5 bases and J by 0 bases, leaving 16 bases between them. The CDR3 is 17 residues long. CDR3 coding DNA: TGCGCCAGCAGTTCCCAGGCTCCACTTGCAACTAATGAAAAACTGTTTTTT. Translated: CASSSQAPLATNEKLFF.